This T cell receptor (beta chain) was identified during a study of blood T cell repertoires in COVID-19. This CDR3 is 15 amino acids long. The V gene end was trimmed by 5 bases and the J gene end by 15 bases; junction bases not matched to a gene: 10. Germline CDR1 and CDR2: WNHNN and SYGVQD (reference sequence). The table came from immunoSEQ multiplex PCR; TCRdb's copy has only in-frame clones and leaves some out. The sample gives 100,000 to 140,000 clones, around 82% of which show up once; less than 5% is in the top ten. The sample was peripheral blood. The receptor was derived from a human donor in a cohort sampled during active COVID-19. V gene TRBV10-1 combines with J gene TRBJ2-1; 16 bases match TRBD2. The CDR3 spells CASSKGLAGGLLWFF. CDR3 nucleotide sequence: TGCGCCAGCAGTAAGGGACTAGCGGGAGGGCTTCTTTGGTTCTTC.